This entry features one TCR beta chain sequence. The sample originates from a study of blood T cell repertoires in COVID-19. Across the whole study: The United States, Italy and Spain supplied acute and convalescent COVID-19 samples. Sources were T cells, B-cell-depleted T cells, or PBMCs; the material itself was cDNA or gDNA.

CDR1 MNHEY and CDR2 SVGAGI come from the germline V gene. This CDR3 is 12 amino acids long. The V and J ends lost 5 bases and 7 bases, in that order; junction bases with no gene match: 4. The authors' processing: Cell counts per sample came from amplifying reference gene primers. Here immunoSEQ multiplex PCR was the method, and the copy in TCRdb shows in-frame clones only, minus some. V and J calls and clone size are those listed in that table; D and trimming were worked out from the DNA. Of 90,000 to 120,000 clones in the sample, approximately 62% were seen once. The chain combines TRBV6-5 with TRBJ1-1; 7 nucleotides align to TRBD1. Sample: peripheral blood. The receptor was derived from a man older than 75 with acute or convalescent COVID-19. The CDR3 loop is CASSQTGFEAFF. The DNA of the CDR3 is TGTGCCAGCAGTCAGACAGGGTTTGAAGCTTTCTTT.